The clone carrying this T cell receptor beta chain was counted only a few times. The antigen is undetermined. Time point denoted: newly diagnosed GD, antithyroid drugs for less than 3 months. Generation of the TCR library employed RNA extracted from PBMCs. Patients were from an endocrinology department in Xi'an, China. The entry originates in a study of regulatory T cells in long-lasting Graves disease. Study conclusions and caveats: Public clonotype sharing was higher in persistent than newly diagnosed patients.

Arm-PCR of CDR3 regions with iRepertoire HTBI primers generated TCR beta libraries. MiXCR, applied by TCRdb to the multiplex PCR reads, yields one record per CDR3 protein. The data contain roughly 320,000 distinct CDR3 sequences, roughly 17% of them singletons. The CDR3 sequence is 14 residues long. The germline V and J ends were trimmed by 7 bases and 0 bases, with 13 bases remaining between them. Germline V gene lookup returns CDR1 SGHRS and CDR2 YFSETQ. These sequences were also reported in another study, on T cells in Graves' hyperthyroidism and ophthalmopathy. From that second work: Criteria for exclusion of patients were uncontrolled infection, other autoimmune disease, pregnancy or lactation.

The rearrangement links TRBV5-1 to TRBJ2-5; a weak D match, TRBD2 (5 bases). The clonotype originates from a man between 40 and 49 years old with Graves disease. The sample in question was peripheral blood mononuclear cells (PBMCs), obtained at new diagnosis, from a patient treated with antithyroid drugs. This CDR3 is CASRDNGNQETQYF. In DNA, the CDR3 is TGCGCCAGCCGTGATAACGGGAACCAAGAGACCCAGTACTTC.